This T cell receptor beta chain was recovered during a study of Ad26.COV2.S vaccination and SARS-CoV-2 variants. Trimming removed 6 bases from V and 8 bases from J, with 11 bases in between. The CDR3 consists of 12 residues. CDR1 MNHEY and CDR2 SVGAGI come from the germline V gene. Regarding treatment: 15 to 20 received Ad26.COV2.S at low or high dose, single or two shots; several received placebo; per-sample allocation not given. Day 63 after the first vaccine or placebo injection was the time point for sampling. Profiled with immunoSEQ multiplex PCR; TCRdb holds only in-frame clones, not every one. The sample has 350,000 to 500,000 clones; 80% to 90% are singletons.

The sequencing here drew on peripheral blood, taken in a trial of Ad26.COV2.S vaccine versus placebo. V and J are TRBV6-5 and TRBJ2-1; TRBD1 is a possible D gene (5 bases). The sequence was collected from a person aged 18-60 years who received the Ad26.COV2.S COVID-19 vaccine or a placebo. CDR3 sequence: CASSRQGHEQFF. The CDR3 DNA sequence: TGTGCCAGCAGCCGGCAGGGCCATGAGCAGTTCTTC.